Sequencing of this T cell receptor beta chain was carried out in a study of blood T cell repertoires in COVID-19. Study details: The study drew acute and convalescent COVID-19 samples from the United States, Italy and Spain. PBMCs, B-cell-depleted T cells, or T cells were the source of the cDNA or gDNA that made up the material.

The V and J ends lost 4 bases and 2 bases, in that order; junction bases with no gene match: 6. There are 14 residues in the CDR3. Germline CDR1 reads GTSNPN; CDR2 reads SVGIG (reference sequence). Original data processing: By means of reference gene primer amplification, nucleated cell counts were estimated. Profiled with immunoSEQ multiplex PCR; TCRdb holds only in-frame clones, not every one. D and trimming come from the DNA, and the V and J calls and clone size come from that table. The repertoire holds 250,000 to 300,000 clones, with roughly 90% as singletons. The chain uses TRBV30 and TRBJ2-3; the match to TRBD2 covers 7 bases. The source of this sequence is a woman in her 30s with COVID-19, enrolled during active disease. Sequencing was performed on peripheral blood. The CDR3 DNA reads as TGTGCCTGGACCGGGCTAGCGGACACAGATACGCAGTATTTT. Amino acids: CAWTGLADTDTQYF. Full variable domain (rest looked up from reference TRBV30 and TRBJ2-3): SQTIHQWPATLVQPVGSPLSLECTVEGTSNPNLYWYRQAAGRGLQLLFYSVGIGQISSEVPQNLSASRPQDRQFILSSKKLLLSDSGFYLCAWTGLADTDTQYFGPGTRLTVL.